Below, 23 T cell receptor beta chains from the same sample are listed, as sequenced in a study of T cells in Graves' hyperthyroidism and ophthalmopathy. Amplification of TCR beta CDR3 regions was performed using RNA transcripts as template. An initial round of RT-PCR targeting the TCR CDR3 relied on the HTBI primer set. TCRdb re-called the multiplex PCR reads with MiXCR, one entry per CDR3 protein. The repertoire includes roughly 500,000 distinct CDR3 sequences, about 45% of them detected once, and roughly 19% sits in the top ten. Sequenced sample: peripheral blood or thyroid tissue (not recorded which). Receptors were obtained from an adult woman with Graves' disease, either hyperthyroidism or ophthalmopathy (not recorded which).

The genes are TRBV20-1 and TRBJ1-2; 7 nucleotides agree with TRBD1. The ends lost 3 bases at V and 7 bases at J; junction bases unmatched: 8. Germline V gives CDR1 DFQATT, CDR2 SNEGSKA (reference sequence). This CDR3 is 13 amino acids long. The CDR3, as DNA: TGCAGTGCTAGTAGCGCAGGGGGTGGTGGCTACACCTTC. Protein product: CSASSAGGGGYTF.

The rearrangement uses TRBV7-2 and TRBJ1-5, with TRBD1 matching over 8 bases. Unmatched junction bases numbered 4, after V lost 3 bases and J lost 6 bases. Germline V gene sequence: CDR1 SGHTA, CDR2 FQGNSA. The CDR3 covers 14 residues. Written as DNA, the CDR3 is TGTGCCAGCAGCTTCGGACAGGGCTCTCAGCCCCAGCATTTT. This gives the protein CASSFGQGSQPQHF.

This clonotype has at least ten counts. V is TRBV19 and J is TRBJ2-7; TRBD2 is a possible D gene (6 bases). From germline, CDR1 is LNHDA and CDR2 SQIVND (reference sequence). Between the trimmed V and J ends, which lost 3 bases and 1 base, there was a span of 13 bases. The CDR3 contains 15 residues. In DNA, the CDR3 is TGTGCCAGTAGTATTGACGGGGGTGGGTCCTACGAGCAGTACTTC. Its protein product is CASSIDGGGSYEQYF.

The table lists this clonotype with many counts. This chain connects TRBV6-1 to TRBJ1-1; weak D call: TRBD1 (6 bases). Germline V gene lookup returns CDR1 MNHNS and CDR2 SASEGT. The CDR3 runs to 13 residues. Trimming took 4 bases from V and 10 from J, leaving 16 bases between them. CDR3 in amino acids: CASSGARGIGAFF. The CDR3 nucleotides are TGTGCCAGCAGTGGGGCCAGGGGAATTGGAGCTTTCTTT.

The CDR3 region is CASSRGLSYNEQFF. CDR3 DNA: TGTGCCAGTAGTAGGGGGCTCTCCTACAATGAGCAGTTCTTC. The chain carries TRBV19 and TRBJ2-1, with D perhaps TRBD1 (6 bases). Germline CDR1 LNHDA, CDR2 SQIVND (reference sequence). Deletions cut 4 bases from V and 0 bases from J, with 7 bases between. The CDR3 covers 14 residues.

Comments on this clonotype: A single base separates this from a much larger clone, so it may be a read error. This chain connects TRBV6-5 to TRBJ2-7; TRBD1 might be the D (6 bases). Germline loops: CDR1 MNHEY, CDR2 SVGAGI. V was pared by 4 bases and J by 6 bases, with 7 bases between. The CDR3 is 11 residues long. The DNA of the CDR3 is TGTGCCAGCAGTTGGGGGCGCGAGCAGTACTTC. This translates into CASSWGREQYF.

V is TRBV10-3 and J is TRBJ1-5; 10 nucleotides match TRBD1. V shed 4 bases and J 5 bases; nucleotides not matched to a gene: 5. Germline V gene sequence: CDR1 ENHRY, CDR2 SYGVKD. The CDR3 is made up of 15 amino acids. The CDR3 protein is CAISAGTGEDQPQHF. CDR3 sequence (DNA): TGTGCCATCAGTGCCGGGACAGGGGAAGATCAGCCCCAGCATTTT.

Notes on this clonotype: No conserved phenylalanine or tryptophan is present at the end of the CDR3, so a read error is the likely explanation. Because the CDR3's place on the DNA is in doubt, the DNA is left out and the CDR3 is given as listed by TCRdb. This chain links TRBV19 with TRBJ2-6; the table's D call, TRBD1, was not checked against the DNA. The CDR3 comprises 16 residues, both ends counted. From germline, CDR1 is LNHDA and CDR2 SQIVND (reference sequence). This CDR3 is CASTPGRGAGANVPTL.

The chain carries TRBV10-1 and TRBJ2-5, with 8 bases identical to TRBD2. J was trimmed by 2 bases and V by 4 bases; bases with no gene match: 9. In germline, CDR1 is WNHNN, CDR2 SYGVQD (reference sequence). CDR3 size: 16 residues. The CDR3 region has the DNA TGCGCCAGCAGTGCTAGAGCGGGAGAAGGGCAAGAGACCCAGTACTTC. Translated: CASSARAGEGQETQYF.

The sample holds many counts of this clonotype. The chain joins TRBV7-8 to TRBJ1-3; D not resolved. Germline assignment: CDR1 SGHVS and CDR2 FQNEAQ. The CDR3 is made up of 13 amino acids. The germline V and J ends were trimmed by 0 bases and 6 bases, with 6 bases remaining between them. CDR3 amino acids: CASSLARENTIYF. CDR3 DNA: TGTGCCAGCAGCTTAGCCCGAGAAAACACCATATATTTT. The whole variable domain, filled in from reference TRBV7-8 and TRBJ1-3, reads GAGVSQSPRYKVAKRGQDVALRCDPISGHVSLFWYQQALGQGPEFLTYFQNEAQLDKSGLPSDRFFAERPEGSVSTLKIQRTQQEDSAVYLCASSLARENTIYFGEGSWLTVV.

This sequence joins TRBV7-9 and TRBJ2-7, with D perhaps matching TRBD1 (5 bases). Germline loops: CDR1 SEHNR, CDR2 FQNEAQ (reference sequence). This CDR3 contains 13 residues. The V end lost 8 bases, the J end lost 0 bases, and 11 bases lay between the germline ends. The CDR3 is CASYDSSSYEQYF. CDR3 in DNA: TGTGCCAGCTACGACAGTAGCTCCTACGAGCAGTACTTC.

There are many counts of this clonotype. Possible read error: a much larger clone is one base away. This chain uses TRBV24-1 with TRBJ1-2; 9 bases map to TRBD1. CDR3 length: 15 residues. V was clipped by 5 bases and J by 5 bases; unmatched bases: 8. Germline V gene sequence: CDR1 KGHDR, CDR2 SFDVKD. DNA of the CDR3: TGTGCCACCAGTGGTACAACCGGGACAGGGTATGGCTACACCTTC. This gives the protein CATSGTTGTGYGYTF.

Note on this clonotype: One junction end disagrees with the germline gene, perhaps due to a read error. V gene TRBV7-8 combines with J gene TRBJ1-1, with D possibly matching TRBD1 (5 bases). Germline assignment: CDR1 SGHVS and CDR2 FQNEAQ. CDR3 length: 15 amino acids. The CDR3 protein is CASSLLAGTQDEALF. The DNA of the CDR3 is TGTGCCAGCAGCCTACTCGCCGGGACTCAAGATGAAGCTCTCTTT.

This chain links TRBV7-3 with TRBJ2-1; D possibly corresponds to TRBD2 (6 bases). Germline CDR1 and CDR2: SGHTA and FQGTGA. V was cut by 5 bases and J by 5 bases, with 16 bases left in between. This CDR3 region has 15 residues. CDR3 bases: TGTGCCAGCAGCCAGCCTGGGGGGAGTAACAATGAGCAGTTCTTC. This codes for CASSQPGGSNNEQFF.

The chain links TRBV6-5 to TRBJ2-6; 9 bases fit TRBD1. The trim removed 6 bases at V and 9 bases at J, leaving 6 bases unmatched. This CDR3 is built from 14 residues. CDR1 and CDR2 (germline): MNHEY, SVGAGI. The CDR3 DNA sequence: TGTGCCAGCAGACTTCGGGACAGGGTCAACGTCCTGACTTTC. Residues: CASRLRDRVNVLTF.

Ten or more counts support this clonotype. CDR3 sequence: CASSLREGVNTEAFF. CDR3 in DNA: TGTGCCAGCAGCTTAAGGGAGGGGGTGAACACTGAAGCTTTCTTT. The chain employs TRBV7-3 and TRBJ1-1; D may be TRBD1 (6 bases). The V end lost 1 base, the J end lost 0 bases, and 9 bases lay between the germline ends. This CDR3 has 15 amino acids. Germline CDR1 reads SGHTA; CDR2 reads FQGTGA.

V usage is TRBV7-9 and J usage is TRBJ1-1; 10 bases align to TRBD1. The CDR3 is 15 residues long. Per the germline V gene, CDR1 is SEHNR and CDR2 is FQNEAQ (reference sequence). Unmatched junction bases numbered 8, after V lost 4 bases and J lost 6 bases. CDR3 residues: CASSSSSTGGSEAFF. In DNA, the CDR3 is TGTGCCAGCAGCTCCTCCTCGACAGGGGGCTCTGAAGCTTTCTTT.

The chain is built from TRBV12-3 or TRBV12-4 and TRBJ1-2; D gene uncertain. Trimming pared 7 bases from V and 3 bases from J, leaving 18 bases between. The CDR3 is 15 residues long. Here the CDR3 reads CASITGSMEDYGYTF. DNA for the CDR3: TGTGCCAGCATTACTGGGAGCATGGAAGACTATGGCTACACCTTC.

This clonotype was found many times. The chain recombines TRBV20-1 with TRBJ2-7; 7 bases align to TRBD2. Trimming at V came to 2 bases and at J to 2 bases, leaving 9 bases not matched to a gene. The CDR3 sequence is 15 residues long. CDR1 and CDR2 (germline): DFQATT, SNEGSKA (reference sequence). The CDR3 loop reads CSARSLAVPTYEQYF. The CDR3 nucleotides read TGCAGTGCTAGATCCCTAGCGGTCCCCACCTACGAGCAGTACTTC.

This CDR3 is CASRFRPGKTGMNTEAFF. Written as DNA, the CDR3 is TGTGCCAGCAGGTTCCGCCCGGGCAAGACAGGGATGAACACTGAAGCTTTCTTT. V is TRBV7-2 and J is TRBJ1-1; TRBD1 agrees at 7 bases. With 6 bases clipped from V and 0 bases from J, the junction kept 16 bases outside the gene matches. This CDR3 is 18 amino acids long. Germline V gene data show CDR1 as SGHTA and CDR2 as FQGNSA.

The table lists this clonotype with a count of one. This chain uses TRBV20-1 with TRBJ2-5; weak D call: TRBD1 (6 bases). Deletions cut 0 bases from V and 5 bases from J, with 13 bases between. Germline V CDR1 and CDR2: DFQATT, SNEGSKA (reference sequence). This CDR3 comprises 14 residues. CDR3 residues: CSARDPRGSETQYF. CDR3 coding DNA: TGCAGTGCTAGAGATCCGAGGGGGAGTGAGACCCAGTACTTC.

The chain joins TRBV7-2 to TRBJ2-6; a possible D gene is TRBD1 (6 bases). V lost 2 bases and J lost 4, with 12 bases in between. Germline-derived CDR1 and CDR2 are SGHTA and FQGNSA. The CDR3 spans 16 residues. In DNA form, the CDR3 reads TGTGCCAGCAGCTTATCAGGGGCGTTCGGGGCCAACGTCCTGACTTTC. Protein product: CASSLSGAFGANVLTF.

There are many counts of this clonotype. The genes are TRBV4-1 and TRBJ2-6, with 7 bases aligning to TRBD1. CDR3 length equals 17 residues. The trim removed 4 bases at V and 2 bases at J, leaving 8 bases unmatched. CDR1 MGHRA and CDR2 YSYEKL come from the germline V gene. CDR3 sequence: CASSPGTARTGANVLTF. CDR3 DNA sequence: TGCGCCAGCAGCCCGGGGACAGCGCGCACTGGGGCCAACGTCCTGACTTTC.